This T cell receptor (beta chain) came from a study of beta chain features in type 1 diabetes. Overall study results and limits: Patients with type 1 diabetes carried fewer insertions and had more deletions at their VDJ junctions. Type 1 diabetes patients had TCRB CDR3s that were shorter (moderately but significantly so) in all four CD4+ subsets.

Germline V gene sequence: CDR1 GTSNPN, CDR2 SVGIG (reference sequence). V lost 3 bases and J lost 8; bases outside the gene matches: 12. The CDR3 loop spans 14 amino acids. Remarks on this clone: The antigen is not known.

The authors reverse transcribed all of the isolated RNA, so sequencing captured expressed TCRB transcripts. Around 3.5 million reads on average were seen across naive, central memory and regulatory T cell samples. The data were produced by immunoSEQ multiplex PCR, yet TCRdb's version contains in-frame clones alone and is incomplete. The table includes some 290,000 clones, around 15% detected once. The sequencing input was naive CD4+ T cells from blood. This chain joins TRBV30 and TRBJ1-1; 7 nucleotides agree with TRBD1. This receptor was identified in a man in his thirties or forties with type 1 diabetes. The CDR3 sequence is CAWSPIQGRREAFF. The CDR3 nucleotides read TGTGCCTGGAGCCCCATACAGGGGCGTAGAGAAGCTTTCTTT.